The following is a T cell receptor beta chain sequence with its context. Original data processing: Using reference gene primer amplification, nucleated cell counts were estimated. Only in-frame clones appear in the TCRdb table, and some are missing; sequencing was by immunoSEQ multiplex PCR. That table furnishes V, J and clone size, whereas the DNA furnished D and trimming. This table has roughly 390,000 clones, 75% to 90% appearing once. This sample was included in a study of blood T cell repertoires in COVID-19. The wider study: T cells, B-cell-depleted T cells, or PBMCs supplied cDNA or gDNA.

Germline loops: CDR1 LNHDA, CDR2 SQIVND (reference sequence). V trimming: 1 base; J trimming: 3 bases; junction bases outside the gene matches: 3. This CDR3 is 15 amino acids long. The genes are TRBV19 and TRBJ1-2; 9 bases are a match to TRBD1. Sample: peripheral blood. The sequence derives from a woman in her late teens or twenties with acute or convalescent COVID-19. CDR3 in amino acids: CASSIGTGAYYGYTF. The CDR3 DNA follows: TGTGCCAGTAGTATAGGGACAGGGGCATACTATGGCTACACCTTC.